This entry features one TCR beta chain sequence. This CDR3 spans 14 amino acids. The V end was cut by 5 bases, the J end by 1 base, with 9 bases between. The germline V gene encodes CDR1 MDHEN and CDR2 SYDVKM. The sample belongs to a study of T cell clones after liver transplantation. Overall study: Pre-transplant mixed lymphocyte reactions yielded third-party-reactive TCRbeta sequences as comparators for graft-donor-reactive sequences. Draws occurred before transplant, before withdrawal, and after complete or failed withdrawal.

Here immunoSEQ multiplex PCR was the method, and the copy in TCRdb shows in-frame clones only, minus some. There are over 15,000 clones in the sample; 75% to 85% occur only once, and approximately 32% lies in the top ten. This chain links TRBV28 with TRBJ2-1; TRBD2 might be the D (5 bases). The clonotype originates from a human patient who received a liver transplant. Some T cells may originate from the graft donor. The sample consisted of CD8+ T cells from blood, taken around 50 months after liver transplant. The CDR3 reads CASSLALSYNEQFF. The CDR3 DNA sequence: TGTGCCAGCAGTCTAGCCTTGTCCTACAATGAGCAGTTCTTC.